The 9 T cell receptor beta chains reported below all come from one sample, sequenced in a study of T-cell memory formation after mild COVID-19. TCRdb re-called the 5' RACE reads with MiXCR, one entry per CDR3 protein. The data hold 300,000 to 350,000 distinct CDR3 sequences, with roughly an eighth observed a single time. The sequencing input was PBMCs or a T cell subset sorted from them (not recorded which). All receptors derive from a man aged 18 to 29 who had mild COVID-19 (a few samples of this study predate the infection). Cell type and time point are not known.

The chain uses TRBV24-1 and TRBJ2-5; D not certain. Between the trimmed V and J ends, which lost 5 bases and 0 bases, there was a span of 6 bases. The CDR3 spans 13 residues. Looked up from germline, CDR1 is KGHDR and CDR2 is SFDVKD. CDR3 nucleotides: TGTGCCACCAGTGTAGGGTACCAAGAGACCCAGTACTTC. Translated: CATSVGYQETQYF.

J is TRBJ1-5 and V is TRBV5-1, with D possibly TRBD1 on 5 matching bases. The V gene lost 2 bases and the J gene lost 4 bases, with 13 bases spanning the gap. Germline V CDR1 and CDR2: SGHRS, YFSETQ. The CDR3 totals 15 residues. Here the CDR3 DNA reads TGCGCCAGCAGCTTAGCCGGGACCCTGAATCAGCCCCAGCATTTT. Protein sequence: CASSLAGTLNQPQHF. The variable domain in full, completed from reference TRBV5-1 and TRBJ1-5, reads KAGVTQTPRYLIKTRGQQVTLSCSPISGHRSVSWYQQTPGQGLQFLFEYFSETQRNKGNFPGRFSGRQFSNSRSEMNVSTLELGDSALYLCASSLAGTLNQPQHFGDGTRLSIL.

The rearrangement uses TRBV5-4 and TRBJ2-5, with D perhaps matching TRBD1 or TRBD2 (5 bases each). There are 15 residues in the CDR3. Trimming removed 3 bases at V and 5 bases at J, with 17 bases between. The germline gives CDR1 SGHNT, CDR2 YYREEE (reference sequence). CDR3 DNA sequence: TGTGCCAGCAGCTCCACGGGACCCGTGGGTGAGACCCAGTACTTC. It yields the protein CASSSTGPVGETQYF.

This clonotype was seen only a few times. The rearrangement joins TRBV4-2 to TRBJ2-3; no reliable D call. V was pared by 0 bases and J by 0 bases, with 10 bases between. This CDR3 contains 16 residues. The germline V gene encodes CDR1 LGHNA and CDR2 YNFKEQ. The chain's CDR3 is CASSQDHPRSTDTQYF. DNA for the CDR3: TGTGCCAGCAGCCAAGACCACCCACGGAGCACAGATACGCAGTATTTT.

This clonotype was observed a few times. J is TRBJ2-4 and V is TRBV29-1, with D maybe TRBD1 (6 bases). CDR1 and CDR2 (germline): SQVTM, ANQGSEA. This CDR3 has 14 amino acids. The germline V and J ends were trimmed by 4 bases and 0 bases, with 10 bases remaining between them. In DNA, the CDR3 is TGCAGCGTTGGGACAGAGCCAGCCAAAAACATTCAGTACTTC. Translating it yields CSVGTEPAKNIQYF.

This clonotype was picked up a small number of times. The chain combines TRBV12-3 or TRBV12-4 with TRBJ1-2; 11 bases align to TRBD1. Losses at the gene ends were 8 bases for V and 8 bases for J; bases not matched to a gene: 7. The CDR3 consists of 13 residues. CDR3: CASAGQGAWGYTF. DNA for the CDR3: TGTGCCAGCGCCGGACAGGGGGCCTGGGGCTACACCTTC.

This clonotype showed up just a few times. The chain joins TRBV7-2 to TRBJ2-3; a possible D gene is TRBD2 (6 bases). Germline CDR1 and CDR2: SGHTA and FQGNSA. The V end lost 5 bases, the J end lost 5 bases, and 17 bases lay between the germline ends. CDR3 size: 15 residues. CDR3 nucleotides: TGTGCCAGCAGCGGAGGCGGGCCGGGGGTAGATACGCAGTATTTT. Residues: CASSGGGPGVDTQYF.

CDR3 residues: CASLERRGVPDTQYF. In nucleotides, the CDR3 is TGTGCCAGCCTCGAGAGAAGGGGGGTTCCAGATACGCAGTATTTT. This chain connects TRBV6-2 or TRBV6-3 to TRBJ2-3; D may correspond to TRBD1 or TRBD2 (6 bases each). This CDR3 is built from 15 residues. CDR1 and CDR2 (germline): MNHEY, SVGEGT. V was shortened by 8 bases and J by 4 bases, with 19 bases between the two germline ends.

There are many counts of this clonotype. This chain joins TRBV13 and TRBJ2-7; D not certain. Trimming removed 0 bases at V and 5 bases at J, with 5 bases between. The CDR3 runs to 12 residues. Germline-derived CDR1 and CDR2 are PRHDT and FYEKMQ (reference sequence). The CDR3 sequence is CASSLGRNEQYV. CDR3 coding DNA: TGTGCCAGCAGCTTAGGCAGGAACGAGCAGTACGTC.